The source of this T cell receptor (beta chain) is a study of T-cell memory formation after mild COVID-19. Study-wide background: The TCR clusters were mostly specific to one donor.

This clonotype was picked up a small number of times. Antigen unknown. Points from the study as a whole: From day 15 to 85, contracting clones were balanced between CD4 and CD8, whereas later expanders leaned toward CD4+.

V was shortened by 6 bases and J by 5 bases, with 20 bases between the two germline ends. The CDR3 is made up of 15 amino acids. TCRdb fed the 5' RACE reads into MiXCR, producing one record per CDR3 protein. The data hold 250,000 to 300,000 distinct CDR3 sequences, with 15% to 20% observed a single time. V and J are TRBV12-3 or TRBV12-4 and TRBJ2-7; D is possibly TRBD1 (6 bases). The sequenced sample was PBMCs or a T cell subset sorted from them (not recorded which). The TCR was taken from a young man who had mild COVID-19 (a few samples of this study predate the infection). Cell type and time point are not known. The CDR3 protein is CASSSTRGRLDEQYF. As DNA, the CDR3 is TGTGCCAGCAGCTCGACCAGGGGCCGTCTGGACGAGCAGTACTTC.